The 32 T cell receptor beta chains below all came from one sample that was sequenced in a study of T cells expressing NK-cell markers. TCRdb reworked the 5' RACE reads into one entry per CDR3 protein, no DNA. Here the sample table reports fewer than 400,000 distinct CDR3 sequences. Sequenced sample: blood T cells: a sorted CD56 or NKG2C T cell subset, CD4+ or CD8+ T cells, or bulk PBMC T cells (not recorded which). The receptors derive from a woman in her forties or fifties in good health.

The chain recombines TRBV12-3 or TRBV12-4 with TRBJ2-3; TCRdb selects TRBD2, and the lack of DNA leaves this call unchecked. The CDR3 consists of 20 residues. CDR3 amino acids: CASSLSRASGRQRGTDTQYF.

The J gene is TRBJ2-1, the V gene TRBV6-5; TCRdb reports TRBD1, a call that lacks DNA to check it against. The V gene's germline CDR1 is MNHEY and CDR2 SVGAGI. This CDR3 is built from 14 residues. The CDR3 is CASWGDRGHNEQFF.

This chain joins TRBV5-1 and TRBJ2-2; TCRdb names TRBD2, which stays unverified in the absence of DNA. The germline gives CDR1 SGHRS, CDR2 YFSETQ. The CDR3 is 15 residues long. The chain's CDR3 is CASRRGELDTGELFF.

The CDR3 protein is CASSPNPVGGKGGLAKNIQYF. The J gene is TRBJ2-4, the V gene TRBV7-9; the TRBD1 assignment by TCRdb is unverifiable without DNA. In germline, CDR1 is SEHNR, CDR2 FQNEAQ (reference sequence). The CDR3 has 21 amino acids.

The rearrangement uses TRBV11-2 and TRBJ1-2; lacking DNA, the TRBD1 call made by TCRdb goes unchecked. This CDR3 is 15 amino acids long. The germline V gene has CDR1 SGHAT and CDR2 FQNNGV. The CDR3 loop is CASTPDRILNYGYTF.

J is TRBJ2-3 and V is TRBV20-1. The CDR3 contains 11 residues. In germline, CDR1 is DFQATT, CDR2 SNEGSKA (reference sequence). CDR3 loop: CSAPNGYTQYF.

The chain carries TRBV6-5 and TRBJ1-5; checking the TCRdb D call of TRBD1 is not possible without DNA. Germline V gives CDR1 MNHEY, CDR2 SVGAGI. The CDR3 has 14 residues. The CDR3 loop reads CASSKGQGYQPQHF.

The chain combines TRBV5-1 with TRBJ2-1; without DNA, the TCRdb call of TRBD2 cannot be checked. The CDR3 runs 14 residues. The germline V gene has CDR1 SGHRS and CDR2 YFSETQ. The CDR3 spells CASRLAGGFNEQFF.

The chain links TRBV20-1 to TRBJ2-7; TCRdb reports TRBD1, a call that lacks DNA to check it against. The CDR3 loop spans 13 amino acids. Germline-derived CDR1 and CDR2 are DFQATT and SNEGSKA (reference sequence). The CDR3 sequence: CSARQGGVSEQYF.

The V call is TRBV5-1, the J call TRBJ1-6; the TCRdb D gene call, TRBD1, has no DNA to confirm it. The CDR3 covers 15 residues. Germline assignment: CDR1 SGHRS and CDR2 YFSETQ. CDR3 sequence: CASSSRDSYNSPLHF.

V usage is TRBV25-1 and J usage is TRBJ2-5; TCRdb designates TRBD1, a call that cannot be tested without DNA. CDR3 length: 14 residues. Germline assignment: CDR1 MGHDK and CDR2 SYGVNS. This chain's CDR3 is CASSEQGAVETQYF.

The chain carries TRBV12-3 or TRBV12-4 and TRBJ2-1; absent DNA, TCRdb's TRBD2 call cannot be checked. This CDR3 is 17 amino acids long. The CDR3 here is CASSLVLSGRSVNEQFF.

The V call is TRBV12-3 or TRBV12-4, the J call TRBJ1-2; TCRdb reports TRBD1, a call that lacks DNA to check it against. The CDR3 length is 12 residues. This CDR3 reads CASRRGQMGYTF.

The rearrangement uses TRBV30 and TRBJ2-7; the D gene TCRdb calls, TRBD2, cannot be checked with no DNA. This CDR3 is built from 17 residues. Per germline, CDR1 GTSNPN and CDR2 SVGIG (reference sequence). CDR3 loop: CAWSVRPSGSSTYEQYF.

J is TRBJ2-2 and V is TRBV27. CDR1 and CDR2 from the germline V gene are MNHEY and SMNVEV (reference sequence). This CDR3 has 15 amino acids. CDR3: CASISLLANTGELFF.

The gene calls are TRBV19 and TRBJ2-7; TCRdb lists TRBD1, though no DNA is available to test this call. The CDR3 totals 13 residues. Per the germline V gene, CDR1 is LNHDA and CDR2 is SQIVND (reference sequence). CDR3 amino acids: CASSMVEGAEQYF.

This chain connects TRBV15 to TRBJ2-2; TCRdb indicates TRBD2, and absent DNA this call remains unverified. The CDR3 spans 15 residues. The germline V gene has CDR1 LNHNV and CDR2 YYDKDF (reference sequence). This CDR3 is CATSRALAETGELFF.

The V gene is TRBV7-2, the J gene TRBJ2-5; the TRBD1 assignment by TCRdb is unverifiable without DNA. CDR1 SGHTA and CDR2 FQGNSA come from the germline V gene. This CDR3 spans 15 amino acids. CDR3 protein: CASSPSRTARGTQYF.

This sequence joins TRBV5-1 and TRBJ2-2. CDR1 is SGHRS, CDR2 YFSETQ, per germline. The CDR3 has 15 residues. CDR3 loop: CASSFFGDPTGELFF. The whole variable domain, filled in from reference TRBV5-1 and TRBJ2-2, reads KAGVTQTPRYLIKTRGQQVTLSCSPISGHRSVSWYQQTPGQGLQFLFEYFSETQRNKGNFPGRFSGRQFSNSRSEMNVSTLELGDSALYLCASSFFGDPTGELFFGEGSRLTVL.

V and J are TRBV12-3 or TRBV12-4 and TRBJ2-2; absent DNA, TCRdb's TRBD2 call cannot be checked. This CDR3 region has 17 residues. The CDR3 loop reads CASRPGLAGVNTGELFF.

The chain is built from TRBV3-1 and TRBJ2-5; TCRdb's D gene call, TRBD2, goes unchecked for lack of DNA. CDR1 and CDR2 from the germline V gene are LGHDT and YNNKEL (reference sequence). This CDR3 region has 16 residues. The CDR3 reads CASTQNGAGVTETQYF.

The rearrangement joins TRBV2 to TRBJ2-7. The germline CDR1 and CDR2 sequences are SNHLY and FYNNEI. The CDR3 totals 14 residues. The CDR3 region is CASSEGRISYEQYF.

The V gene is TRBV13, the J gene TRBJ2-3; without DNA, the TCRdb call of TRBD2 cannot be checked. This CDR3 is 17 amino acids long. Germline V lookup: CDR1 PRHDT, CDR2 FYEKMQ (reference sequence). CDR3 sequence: CASSSSTSSDLTDTQYF.

CDR3 sequence: CASLRPYTGELFF. J is TRBJ2-2 and V is TRBV12-3 or TRBV12-4. This CDR3 contains 13 residues.

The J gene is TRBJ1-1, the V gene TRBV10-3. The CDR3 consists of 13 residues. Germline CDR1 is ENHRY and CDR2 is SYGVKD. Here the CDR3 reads CAISETGVTEAFF.

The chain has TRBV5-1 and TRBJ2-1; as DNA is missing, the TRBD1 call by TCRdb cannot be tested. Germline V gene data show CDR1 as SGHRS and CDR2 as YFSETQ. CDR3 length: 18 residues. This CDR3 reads CASSLDTSRRSSNNEQFF.

CDR3 protein: CASSQWQRITGELFF. The genes are TRBV3-1 and TRBJ2-2. Germline loops: CDR1 LGHDT, CDR2 YNNKEL (reference sequence). This CDR3 is built from 15 residues.

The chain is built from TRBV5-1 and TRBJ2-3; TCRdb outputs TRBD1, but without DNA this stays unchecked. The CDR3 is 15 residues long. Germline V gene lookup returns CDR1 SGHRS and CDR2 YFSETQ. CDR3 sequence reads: CASNLQGMWTDTQYF.

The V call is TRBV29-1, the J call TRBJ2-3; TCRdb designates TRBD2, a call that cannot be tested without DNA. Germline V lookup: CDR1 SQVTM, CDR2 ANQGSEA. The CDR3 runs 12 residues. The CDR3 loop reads CTGETSGDTQYF.

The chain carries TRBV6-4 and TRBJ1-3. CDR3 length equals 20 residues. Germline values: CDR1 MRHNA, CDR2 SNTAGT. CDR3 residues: CASSDPEGGSSGNSGNTIYF.

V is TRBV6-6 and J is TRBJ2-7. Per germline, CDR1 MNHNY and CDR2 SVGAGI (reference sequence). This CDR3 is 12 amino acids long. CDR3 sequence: CASSWTGYEQYF.

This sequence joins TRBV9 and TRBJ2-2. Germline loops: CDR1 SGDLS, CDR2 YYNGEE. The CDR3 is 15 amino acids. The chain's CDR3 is CASSVGQTLTGELFF.